This TCR beta chain was recovered during a study of T cell changes during pregnancy in multiple sclerosis. With 5 bases clipped from V and 1 base from J, the junction kept 9 bases outside the gene matches. This CDR3 spans 16 amino acids. Looked up from germline, CDR1 is SGHAT and CDR2 is FQDESV (reference sequence). Produced via immunoSEQ multiplex PCR; TCRdb's table is partial and in-frame only. The sample holds roughly 60,000 clones, about nine tenths seen once. This receptor was taken from a female donor in good health, enrolled as a control in a pregnancy study. The source material was peripheral blood, sampled in the second trimester of pregnancy. The chain has TRBV11-1 and TRBJ2-3; 7 bases line up with TRBD2. Here the CDR3 DNA reads TGTGCCAGCAGCCCTGATCCGGGAGGCGGCACAGATACGCAGTATTTT. It codes for CASSPDPGGGTDTQYF.